Below are 15 T cell receptor beta chains sequenced from a single sample in a study of OX40 agonist ivuxolimab in advanced cancers. This table comes from immunoSEQ multiplex PCR, and its TCRdb copy is limited to in-frame clones, with some not included. The sample comprises approximately 60,000 clones, roughly nine tenths of which are singletons, and around 15% rests with the top ten. The sample in question was CD4+ or CD8+ T cells sorted from blood, obtained in a trial of the OX40 agonist ivuxolimab. The source of these receptors is an adult with an advanced solid tumor such as melanoma, head and neck, liver or kidney cancer.

V and J are TRBV27 and TRBJ2-2, with TRBD2 as a possible D gene (5 bases). The CDR3 runs 15 residues. With 2 bases removed from V and 1 base from J, the gap between germline ends came to 8 bases. Germline assignment: CDR1 MNHEY and CDR2 SMNVEV (reference sequence). The DNA of the CDR3 is TGTGCCAGCAGTTTAGAGGGCTGGAACACCGGGGAGCTGTTTTTT. Amino acids: CASSLEGWNTGELFF.

The chain links TRBV10-3 to TRBJ2-1, with 7 bases fitting TRBD2. Trimming cost V 5 bases and J 1 base; bases outside gene matches: 8. The CDR3 is made up of 16 amino acids. Per the germline V gene, CDR1 is ENHRY and CDR2 is SYGVKD. The DNA of the CDR3 is TGTGCCATCAGTAGTTCGGGGGGAGGGTCCTACAATGAGCAGTTCTTC. Its translation: CAISSSGGGSYNEQFF.

This sequence joins TRBV2 and TRBJ2-3; D might be TRBD2 (6 bases). Deletions cut 6 bases from V and 5 bases from J, with 18 bases between. The CDR3 runs to 15 residues. Germline V CDR1 and CDR2: SNHLY, FYNNEI. The CDR3 loop reads CASRPNRLVIDTQYF. The CDR3, as DNA: TGTGCCAGCAGGCCGAACCGACTAGTTATAGATACGCAGTATTTT.

This chain links TRBV11-2 with TRBJ2-7; no definite D call. V lost 1 base to trimming and J lost 1 base, with 11 bases between them. Germline CDR1 SGHAT, CDR2 FQNNGV. This CDR3 spans 15 amino acids. The CDR3 sequence: CASSLALSDSYEQYF. The CDR3 DNA follows: TGTGCCAGCAGCTTAGCACTTTCAGATTCCTACGAGCAGTACTTC.

The chain is built from TRBV7-9 and TRBJ1-2; D unresolved. Germline V gene lookup returns CDR1 SEHNR and CDR2 FQNEAQ (reference sequence). This CDR3 comprises 12 residues. V lost 2 bases and J 5 bases, leaving 6 bases between the germline ends. This CDR3 is CASSLRPYGYTF. The CDR3 DNA follows: TGTGCCAGCAGCTTAAGGCCTTATGGCTACACCTTC.

The chain is built from TRBV5-1 and TRBJ1-1; a possible D gene is TRBD1 (5 bases). The CDR3 contains 13 residues. Germline CDR1 is SGHRS and CDR2 is YFSETQ. V was clipped by 6 bases and J by 7 bases, with 16 bases between them. This CDR3 is CASNPQGGDEAFF. CDR3 DNA sequence: TGCGCCAGCAACCCCCAGGGTGGCGATGAAGCTTTCTTT.

The V gene is TRBV7-9, the J gene TRBJ2-7, with D hard to call. V was clipped by 2 bases and J by 2 bases, with 7 bases between them. The CDR3 runs to 13 residues. The V gene's germline CDR1 is SEHNR and CDR2 FQNEAQ (reference sequence). The CDR3: CASSLYTTYEQYF. For the CDR3, the DNA is TGTGCCAGCAGCTTATACACGACCTACGAGCAGTACTTC.

The rearrangement uses TRBV27 and TRBJ2-7; D perhaps matches TRBD1 (5 bases). V was trimmed by 7 bases and J by 2 bases, leaving 15 bases between them. The CDR3 runs to 14 residues. Germline V gene data show CDR1 as MNHEY and CDR2 as SMNVEV (reference sequence). The CDR3 nucleotides are TGTGCCAGCACCCTGGGGCGAGGAACCTACGAGCAGTACTTC. This gives the protein CASTLGRGTYEQYF.

A single count supports this clone. The gene calls are TRBV27 and TRBJ1-5; D is perhaps TRBD1 (6 bases). The CDR3 consists of 14 residues. V shed 6 bases and J shed 4 bases, with 13 bases lying between them. Germline V gene sequence: CDR1 MNHEY, CDR2 SMNVEV (reference sequence). This CDR3 is CASSPGVTNQPQHF. The DNA for the CDR3 is TGTGCCAGCAGCCCAGGGGTCACAAATCAGCCCCAGCATTTT.

The chain has TRBV27 and TRBJ2-7; D is perhaps TRBD1 (5 bases). Germline CDR1 reads MNHEY; CDR2 reads SMNVEV (reference sequence). The CDR3 is 13 residues long. Trimming took 3 bases from V and 4 from J, leaving 10 bases between them. The CDR3 DNA is TGTGCCAGCAGTTTTGGGCCAGGGTACGAGCAGTACTTC. Its translation: CASSFGPGYEQYF.

The rearrangement joins TRBV4-2 to TRBJ1-2, with D possibly being TRBD1 (5 bases). Trimming took off 2 bases at V and 3 bases at J, with 7 bases between the two ends. The germline V gene has CDR1 LGHNA and CDR2 YNFKEQ. The length of the CDR3 is 13 residues. CDR3 bases: TGTGCCAGCAGCCAACCGGGGGACTATGGCTACACCTTC. This gives the protein CASSQPGDYGYTF.

The chain has TRBV6-6 and TRBJ1-6; D remains ambiguous. V was clipped by 4 bases and J by 7 bases, with 11 bases between them. The germline CDR1 and CDR2 sequences are MNHNY and SVGAGI (reference sequence). The CDR3 covers 14 residues. The CDR3 region is CASSLRRGNSPLHF. DNA of the CDR3: TGTGCCAGCAGTTTGCGGAGAGGCAATTCACCCCTCCACTTT.

This clone was picked up one time. The chain carries TRBV5-1 and TRBJ2-5; D is ambiguous. Germline V gene data show CDR1 as SGHRS and CDR2 as YFSETQ. The CDR3 sequence is 14 residues long. V was trimmed by 4 bases and J by 0 bases, leaving 10 bases between them. The CDR3 region is CASSPSPDQETQYF. The CDR3 DNA follows: TGCGCCAGCAGCCCTTCTCCAGACCAAGAGACCCAGTACTTC.

The chain carries TRBV5-3 and TRBJ1-5; TRBD1 aligns across 8 bases. TRBV5-3 is an ORF, and what it does is uncertain. J was trimmed by 5 bases and V by 1 base; bases with no gene match: 8. The CDR3 length is 16 residues. CDR3 region: CARSLLGSRGHQPQHF. Here the CDR3 DNA reads TGTGCCAGAAGCTTGTTGGGGAGCAGGGGGCATCAGCCCCAGCATTTT.

This chain links TRBV13 with TRBJ2-7; TRBD1 might be the D (5 bases). The CDR3 has 13 residues. The germline CDR1 and CDR2 sequences are PRHDT and FYEKMQ (reference sequence). The germline V and J ends were trimmed by 4 bases and 6 bases, with 13 bases remaining between them. The CDR3 region has the DNA TGTGCCAGCAGCTCACGGACCCAGGGCGAGCAGTACTTC. It specifies CASSSRTQGEQYF.